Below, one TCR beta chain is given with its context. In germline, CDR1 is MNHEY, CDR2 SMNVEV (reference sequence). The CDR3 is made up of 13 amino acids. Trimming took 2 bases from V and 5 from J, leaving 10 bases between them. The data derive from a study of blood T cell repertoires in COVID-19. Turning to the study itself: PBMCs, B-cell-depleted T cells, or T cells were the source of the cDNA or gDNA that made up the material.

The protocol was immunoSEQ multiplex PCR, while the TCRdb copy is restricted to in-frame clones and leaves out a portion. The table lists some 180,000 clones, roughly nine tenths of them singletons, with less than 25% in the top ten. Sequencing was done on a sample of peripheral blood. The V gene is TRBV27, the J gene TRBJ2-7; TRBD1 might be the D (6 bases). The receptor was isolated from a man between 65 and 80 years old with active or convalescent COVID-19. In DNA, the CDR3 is TGTGCCAGCAGTTTAAGGACAGCGAACGAGCAGTACTTC. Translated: CASSLRTANEQYF.